This TCR beta chain was retrieved from a study of graft-versus-host responses after intestinal transplantation listed by TCRdb under 2021. Describing the broader study: Recipients received multivisceral, liver-intestinal, or isolated intestinal transplants. After intestinal transplantation, graft-versus-host and host-versus-graft alloreactive T cell clones were followed in the graft, circulation and bone marrow using bulk TCR-beta CDR3 sequencing. Donor T cell macrochimerism was defined as a peak of at least 4% donor T cells among recipient peripheral blood mononuclear cells. Every recipient was given anti-thymocyte globulin induction, then maintenance tacrolimus and steroids for roughly 3 years. Rather than going through the commercial service, samples from a few later patients were sequenced in-house on an Illumina MiSeq and processed with MiXCR. A cohort of some 24 intestinal transplant recipients, including one retransplant, was enrolled, and a few patients lacking pretransplant specimens were excluded. To identify alloreactive clones, pre-transplant mixed lymphocyte reaction products were sequenced and then compared with unstimulated pre-transplant donor and recipient T cells. What the authors observed across the whole study: GvH clones were found in recipient bone marrow, and some of the GvH clones appeared earlier in ileal mucosa or blood, which is consistent with an intestinal mucosal origin. Conclusions were limited by the relatively low number and heterogeneity of intestinal transplant patients. High GvH to HvG T cell clonal ratios were observed in the allografts of patients with donor T cell macrochimerism. Early after transplant, declines in HvG clones were associated with peak levels of circulating GvH clones.

In the first month after transplant, blood samples were collected up to 4 times, and after that at least monthly when available. After removal of 5 bases from V and 6 bases from J, the junction retains 4 bases not matched to a gene. Including the terminal cysteine and phenylalanine, the CDR3 comprises 15 residues. Of the read, only the CDR3 DNA is kept; its 45 bases are in frame from base 1. The germline V gene (reference sequence) sets CDR1 to MNHEY and CDR2 to SMNVEV. With respect to this clone: Its target antigen remains unknown. No base-level quality is on record; no much larger clone is a single base apart.

The receptor library was made with the immunoSEQ multiplex PCR assay. For most patients, high-throughput TCR-beta CDR3 sequencing of genomic DNA was performed by Adaptive Biotechnologies. The study's own analysis went as follows. TCR sequencing data for approximately 19 patients were retrieved from Adaptive's ImmunoSEQ software; a few other patients were processed with MiXCR and VDJtools. CDR3 nucleotide sequences shared between donor and recipient were removed because their origin could not be assigned. To be classed as alloreactive, a clone needed at least 2-fold expansion over unstimulated cells and a minimum CFSE-low frequency of 0.002% (template counts) or 0.001% (read counts). A clone was considered mappable if detected in the sequenced pre-transplant spleen, lymph node, or MLR CFSE-low populations of the donor or recipient. The cumulative frequency of alloreactive clones was calculated as a percentage of all sequences, weighted by copy number. In its TCRdb copy, this immuneACCESS table keeps in-frame sequences only and misses some clones. Where compared with another copy, unresolved V genes explain less than half of these, and the others have no known cause. The V and J calls and clone size are taken from that table; D and trimming were inferred from the DNA. The sample table shows approximately 54,000 clones, and about 89% are seen once. The leading ten clones occupy approximately 5% of the sample.

The sequenced sample was PBMCs, obtained about 93 weeks after intestinal transplant. The receptor comes from a human patient who received an intestinal transplant, so some T cells may come from the graft donor. This chain joins TRBV27 to TRBJ2-1; TRBD2 lines up with 13 middle nucleotides. CDR3 reads: CASSPTSGGTNEQFF. The nucleotide sequence is TGTGCCAGCAGTCCGACTAGCGGGGGGACCAATGAGCAGTTCTTC.